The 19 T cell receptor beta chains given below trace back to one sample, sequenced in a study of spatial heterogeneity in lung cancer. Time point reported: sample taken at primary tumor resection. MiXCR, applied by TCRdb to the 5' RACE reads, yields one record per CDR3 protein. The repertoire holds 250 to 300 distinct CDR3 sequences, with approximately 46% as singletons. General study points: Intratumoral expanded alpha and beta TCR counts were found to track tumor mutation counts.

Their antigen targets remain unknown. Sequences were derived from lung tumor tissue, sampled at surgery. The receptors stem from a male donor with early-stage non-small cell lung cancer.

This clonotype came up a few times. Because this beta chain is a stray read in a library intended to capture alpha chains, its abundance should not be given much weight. The CDR3 loop is CASMDRGSNQPQHF. In DNA, the CDR3 is TGTGCCAGCATGGACAGGGGTAGCAATCAGCCCCAGCATTTT. V usage is TRBV2 and J usage is TRBJ1-5; 9 bases are a match to TRBD1. V lost 7 bases, J lost 0 bases, and 1 base stayed unmatched. Germline loops: CDR1 SNHLY, CDR2 FYNNEI. This CDR3 spans 14 amino acids.

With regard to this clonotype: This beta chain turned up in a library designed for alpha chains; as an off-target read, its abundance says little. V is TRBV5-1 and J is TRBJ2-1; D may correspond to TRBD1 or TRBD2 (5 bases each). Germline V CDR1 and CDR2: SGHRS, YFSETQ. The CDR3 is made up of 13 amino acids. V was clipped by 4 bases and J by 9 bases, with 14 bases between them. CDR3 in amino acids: CASSLLRGGEQFF. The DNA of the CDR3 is TGCGCCAGCAGCCTTTTACGGGGCGGTGAGCAGTTCTTC.

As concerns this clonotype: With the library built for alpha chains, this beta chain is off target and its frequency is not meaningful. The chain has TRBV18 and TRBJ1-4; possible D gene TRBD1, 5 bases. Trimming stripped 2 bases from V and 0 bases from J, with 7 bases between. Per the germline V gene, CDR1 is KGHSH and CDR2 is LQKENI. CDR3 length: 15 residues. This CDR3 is CASSPRGATNEKLFF. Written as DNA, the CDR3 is TGTGCCAGCTCACCAAGGGGAGCAACTAATGAAAAACTGTTTTTT.

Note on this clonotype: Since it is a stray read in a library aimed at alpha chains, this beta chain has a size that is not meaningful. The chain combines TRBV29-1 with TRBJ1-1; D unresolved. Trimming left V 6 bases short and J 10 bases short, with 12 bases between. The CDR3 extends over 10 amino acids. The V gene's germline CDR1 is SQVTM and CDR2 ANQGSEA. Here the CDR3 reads CSVDQIRAFF. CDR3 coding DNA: TGCAGCGTCGACCAGATCCGAGCTTTCTTT.

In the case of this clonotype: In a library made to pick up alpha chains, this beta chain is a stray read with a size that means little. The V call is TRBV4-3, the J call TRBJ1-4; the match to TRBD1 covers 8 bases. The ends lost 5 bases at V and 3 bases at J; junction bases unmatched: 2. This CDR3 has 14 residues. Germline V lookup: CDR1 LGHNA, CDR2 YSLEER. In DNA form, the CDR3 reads TGCGCCAGCAGCAGACAGGGGTCTAATGAAAAACTGTTTTTT. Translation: CASSRQGSNEKLFF.

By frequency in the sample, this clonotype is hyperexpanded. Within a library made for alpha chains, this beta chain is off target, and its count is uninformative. In nucleotides, the CDR3 is TGTGCCAGCAGCTACGTTCTTCCGGGACAGGTCTACAATGAGCAGTTCTTC. Its protein product is CASSYVLPGQVYNEQFF. This chain connects TRBV7-9 to TRBJ2-1; 8 bases align to TRBD1. The germline V gene has CDR1 SEHNR and CDR2 FQNEAQ (reference sequence). V shed 4 bases, J shed 3 bases, and the junction held 11 bases outside the gene matches. The CDR3 has 17 residues. Full variable domain (missing parts from reference TRBV7-9 and TRBJ2-1): DTGVSQNPRHKITKRGQNVTFRCDPISEHNRLYWYRQTLGQGPEFLTYFQNEAQLEKSRLLSDRFSAERPKGSFSTLEIQRTEQGDSAMYLCASSYVLPGQVYNEQFFGPGTRLTVL.

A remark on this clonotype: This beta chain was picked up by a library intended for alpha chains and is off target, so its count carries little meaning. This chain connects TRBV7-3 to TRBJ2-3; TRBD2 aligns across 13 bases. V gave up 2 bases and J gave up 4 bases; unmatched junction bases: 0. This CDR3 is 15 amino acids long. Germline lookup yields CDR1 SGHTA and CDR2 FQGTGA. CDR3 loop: CASSLGLAGADTQYF. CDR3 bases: TGTGCCAGCAGCTTAGGACTAGCGGGAGCAGATACGCAGTATTTT.

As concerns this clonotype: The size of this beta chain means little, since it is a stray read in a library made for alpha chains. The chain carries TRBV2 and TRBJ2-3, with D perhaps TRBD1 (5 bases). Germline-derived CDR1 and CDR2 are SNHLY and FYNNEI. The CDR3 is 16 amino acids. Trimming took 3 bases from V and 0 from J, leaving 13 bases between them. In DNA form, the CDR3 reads TGTGCCAGCAGTGACCCCGACAGTACTAGCACAGATACGCAGTATTTT. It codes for CASSDPDSTSTDTQYF.

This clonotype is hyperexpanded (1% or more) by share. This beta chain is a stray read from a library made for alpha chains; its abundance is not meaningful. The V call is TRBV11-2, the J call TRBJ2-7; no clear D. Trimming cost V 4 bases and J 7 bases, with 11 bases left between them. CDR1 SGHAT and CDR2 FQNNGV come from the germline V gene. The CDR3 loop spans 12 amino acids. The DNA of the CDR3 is TGTGCCAGCAGCTCCTCCCCGGAGGAGCAGTACTTC. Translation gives CASSSSPEEQYF.

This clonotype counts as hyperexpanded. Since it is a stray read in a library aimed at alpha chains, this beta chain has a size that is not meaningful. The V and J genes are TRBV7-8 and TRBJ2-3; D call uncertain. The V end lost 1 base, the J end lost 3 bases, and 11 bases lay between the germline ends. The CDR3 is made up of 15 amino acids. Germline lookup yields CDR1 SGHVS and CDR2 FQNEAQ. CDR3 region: CASSLVAYWTDTQYF. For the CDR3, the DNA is TGTGCCAGCAGCTTAGTGGCTTACTGGACAGATACGCAGTATTTT.

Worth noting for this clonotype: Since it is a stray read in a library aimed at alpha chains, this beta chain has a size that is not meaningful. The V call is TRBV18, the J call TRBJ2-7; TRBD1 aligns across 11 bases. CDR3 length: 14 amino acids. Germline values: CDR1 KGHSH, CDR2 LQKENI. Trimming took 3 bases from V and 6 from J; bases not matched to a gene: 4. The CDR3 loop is CASSPGTGGSEQYF. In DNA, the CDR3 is TGTGCCAGCTCACCCGGGACAGGGGGATCCGAGCAGTACTTC.

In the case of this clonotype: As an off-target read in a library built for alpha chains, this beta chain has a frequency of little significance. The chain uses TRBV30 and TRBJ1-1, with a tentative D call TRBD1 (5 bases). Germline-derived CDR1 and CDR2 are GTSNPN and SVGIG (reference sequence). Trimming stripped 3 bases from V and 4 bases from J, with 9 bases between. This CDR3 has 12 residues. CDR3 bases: TGTGCCTGGAGGCCGGGGGGCACTGAAGCTTTCTTT. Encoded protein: CAWRPGGTEAFF.

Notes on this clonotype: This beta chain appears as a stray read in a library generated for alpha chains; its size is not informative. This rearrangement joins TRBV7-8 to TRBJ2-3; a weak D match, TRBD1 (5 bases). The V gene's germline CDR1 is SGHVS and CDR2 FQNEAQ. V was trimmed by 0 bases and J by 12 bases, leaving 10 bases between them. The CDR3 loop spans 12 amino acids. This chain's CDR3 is CASSLAMGRQYF. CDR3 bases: TGTGCCAGCAGCTTAGCAATGGGGCGACAGTATTTT.

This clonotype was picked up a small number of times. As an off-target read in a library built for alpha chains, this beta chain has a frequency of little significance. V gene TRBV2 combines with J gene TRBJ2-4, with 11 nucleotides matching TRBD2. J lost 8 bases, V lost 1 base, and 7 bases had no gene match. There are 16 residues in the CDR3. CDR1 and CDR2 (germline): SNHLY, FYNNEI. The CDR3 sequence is CASSEDRASGRYIQYF. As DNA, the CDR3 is TGTGCCAGCAGTGAAGATCGGGCTAGCGGGAGGTACATTCAGTACTTC.

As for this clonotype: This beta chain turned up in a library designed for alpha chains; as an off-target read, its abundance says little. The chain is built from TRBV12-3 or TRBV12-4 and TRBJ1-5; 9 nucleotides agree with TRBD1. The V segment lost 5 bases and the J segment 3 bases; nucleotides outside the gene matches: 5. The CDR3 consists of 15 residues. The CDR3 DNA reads TGTGCCAGCAGTCTGACAGGGGGAGACAATCAGCCCCAGCATTTT. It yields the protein CASSLTGGDNQPQHF.

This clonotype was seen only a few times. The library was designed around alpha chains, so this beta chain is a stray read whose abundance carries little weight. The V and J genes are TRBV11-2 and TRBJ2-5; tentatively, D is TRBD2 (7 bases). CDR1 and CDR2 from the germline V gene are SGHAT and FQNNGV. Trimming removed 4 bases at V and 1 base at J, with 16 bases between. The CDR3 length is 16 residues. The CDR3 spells CASSSLGASGQETQYF. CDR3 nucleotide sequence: TGTGCCAGCAGCTCCCTGGGGGCTAGCGGCCAAGAGACCCAGTACTTC.

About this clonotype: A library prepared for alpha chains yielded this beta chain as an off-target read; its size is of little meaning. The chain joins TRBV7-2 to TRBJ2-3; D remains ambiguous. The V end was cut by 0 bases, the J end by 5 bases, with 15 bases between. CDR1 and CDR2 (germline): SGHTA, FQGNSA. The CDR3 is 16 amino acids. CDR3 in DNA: TGTGCCAGCAGCTTAGCGGTACCGGCCGCCGGAGATACGCAGTATTTT. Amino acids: CASSLAVPAAGDTQYF.

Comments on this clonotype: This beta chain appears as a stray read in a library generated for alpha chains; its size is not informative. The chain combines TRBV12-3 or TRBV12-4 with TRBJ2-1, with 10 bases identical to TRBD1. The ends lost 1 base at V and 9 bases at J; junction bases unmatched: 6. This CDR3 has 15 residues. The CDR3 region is CASSLVPDRGAEQFF. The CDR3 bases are TGTGCCAGCAGTTTAGTGCCGGACAGGGGGGCTGAGCAGTTCTTC.

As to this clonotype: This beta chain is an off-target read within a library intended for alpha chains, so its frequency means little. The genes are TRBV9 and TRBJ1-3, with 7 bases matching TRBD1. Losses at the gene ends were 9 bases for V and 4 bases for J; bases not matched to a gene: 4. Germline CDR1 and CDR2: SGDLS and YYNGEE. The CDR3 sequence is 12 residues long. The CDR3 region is CATQGQGNTIYF. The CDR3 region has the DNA TGTGCCACCCAGGGACAGGGAAACACCATATATTTT.